A selection of T cell receptor beta chains follows, all from one sample in a study of cytomegalovirus exposure and HLA in healthy donors. Assay: immunoSEQ multiplex PCR; the TCRdb copy retains only in-frame clones and omits some. The profile shows around 70,000 clones, about 76% of them singletons. Sequencing used PBMCs. These receptors originate from a male donor in good health and CMV-seropositive. CDR3s include the opening cysteine and the closing phenylalanine or tryptophan. D genes are given only for firm matches. Rows may omit the clone size; those that give it use once, few, many or a size class.

V: TRBV5-1
D: -
J: TRBJ2-6
size: few
DNA: TGCGCCAGCAGCTATTCAGGACAAACAGGGTTTACTGGGGCCAACGTCCTGACTTTC
CDR3: CASSYSGQTGFTGANVLTF

V: TRBV7-2
D: -
J: TRBJ1-5
size: -
DNA: TGTGCCAGCAGCTCCGACCCCCAGGTCTATAGCAATCAGCCCCAGCATTTT
CDR3: CASSSDPQVYSNQPQHF

V: TRBV19
D: TRBD2
J: TRBJ2-7
size: few
DNA: TGTGCCAGTAGTACCCTAGCGGGAGTCTCCGACGAGCAGTACTTC
CDR3: CASSTLAGVSDEQYF

V: TRBV2
D: TRBD2
J: TRBJ2-5
size: -
DNA: TGTGCCAGCAGGGGGGCCCTAGCGGGAGGTTCGGAGACCCAGTACTTC
CDR3: CASRGALAGGSETQYF

V: TRBV10-3
D: TRBD1
J: TRBJ2-3
size: -
DNA: TGTGCCATCAGTAAGGGACAGGGACGTATTGATACGCAGTATTTT
CDR3: CAISKGQGRIDTQYF

V: TRBV11-2
D: -
J: TRBJ2-1
size: -
DNA: TGTGCCAGCAGCTTAGGGCTAGGAGTTATCGTTGTCTACAATGAGCAGTTCTTC
CDR3: CASSLGLGVIVVYNEQFF

V: TRBV5-1
D: TRBD2
J: TRBJ2-3
size: -
DNA: TGCGCCAGCAGCTACCCGGACCCTAGCGGGGGGGCGGTTTCAGATACGCAGTATTTT
CDR3: CASSYPDPSGGAVSDTQYF

V: TRBV4-1
D: TRBD2
J: TRBJ2-1
size: few
DNA: TGCGCCAGCAGCCAATCCGGGACTAGCGGGGTGTCTGAGCAGTTCTTC
CDR3: CASSQSGTSGVSEQFF

V: TRBV10-1
D: -
J: TRBJ2-2
size: -
DNA: TGCGCCAGCAGTGGTCTCGACACCGGGGAGCTGTTTTTT
CDR3: CASSGLDTGELFF

V: TRBV27
D: TRBD2
J: TRBJ2-5
size: once
DNA: TGTGCCAGCAGTTCCCTGCGGGGGGGATACCAAGAGACCCAGTACTTC
CDR3: CASSSLRGGYQETQYF

V: TRBV7-2
D: TRBD2
J: TRBJ2-1
size: -
DNA: TGTGCCAGCAGCTTAGGGCCTAGCGGATACAATGAGCAGTTCTTC
CDR3: CASSLGPSGYNEQFF